This TCR beta chain was identified in a study of beta chain features in type 1 diabetes. Study-wide results and limits: Moderately but significantly shorter TCRB CDR3s were found in Type 1 diabetes patients in all four CD4+ subsets.

Of the isolated RNA, all was reverse transcribed, and so the sequenced material was expressed TCRB transcripts. Here immunoSEQ multiplex PCR was the method, and the copy in TCRdb shows in-frame clones only, minus some. The repertoire includes fewer than 400,000 clones, 9.3% of them detected once, and over 0.95% sits in the top ten. This CDR3 is built from 13 residues. Per the germline V gene, CDR1 is WNHNN and CDR2 is SYGVQD (reference sequence). Deletions cut 5 bases from V and 0 bases from J, with 7 bases between. As regards this clone: Its antigen is as yet unknown.

Sequenced sample: central memory CD4+ T cells from blood. The sequence derives from a man aged 25-45 years with type 1 diabetes. The chain links TRBV10-1 to TRBJ1-1; no reliable D call. In DNA form, the CDR3 reads TGCGCCAGCAGTCTACAGTTGAACACTGAAGCTTTCTTT. This gives the protein CASSLQLNTEAFF.